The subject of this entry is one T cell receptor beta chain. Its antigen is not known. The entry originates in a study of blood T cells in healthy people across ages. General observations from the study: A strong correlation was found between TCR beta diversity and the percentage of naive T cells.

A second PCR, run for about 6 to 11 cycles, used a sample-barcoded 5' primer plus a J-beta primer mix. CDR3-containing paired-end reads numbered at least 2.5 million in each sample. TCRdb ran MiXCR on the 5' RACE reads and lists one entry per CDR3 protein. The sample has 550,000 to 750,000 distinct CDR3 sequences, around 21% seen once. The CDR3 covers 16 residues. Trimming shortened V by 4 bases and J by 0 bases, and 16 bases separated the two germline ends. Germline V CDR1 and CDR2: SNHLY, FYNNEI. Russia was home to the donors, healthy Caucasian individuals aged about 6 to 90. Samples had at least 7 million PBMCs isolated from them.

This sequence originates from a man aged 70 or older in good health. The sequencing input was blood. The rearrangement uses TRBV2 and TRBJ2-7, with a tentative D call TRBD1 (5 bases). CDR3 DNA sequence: TGTGCCAGCAGTGCAGCGCTTCCGGACATCTCCTACGAGCAGTACTTC. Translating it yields CASSAALPDISYEQYF.